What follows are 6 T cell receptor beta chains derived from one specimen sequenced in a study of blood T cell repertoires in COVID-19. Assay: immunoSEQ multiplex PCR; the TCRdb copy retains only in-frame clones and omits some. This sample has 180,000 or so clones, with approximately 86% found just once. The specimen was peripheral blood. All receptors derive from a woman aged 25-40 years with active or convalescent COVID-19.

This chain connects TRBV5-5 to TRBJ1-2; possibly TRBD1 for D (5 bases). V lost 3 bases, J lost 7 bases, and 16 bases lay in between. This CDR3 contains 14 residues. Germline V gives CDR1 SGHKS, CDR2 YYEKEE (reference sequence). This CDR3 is CASSSWGDSGGYTF. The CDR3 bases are TGTGCCAGCAGCTCCTGGGGGGATTCGGGTGGCTACACCTTC.

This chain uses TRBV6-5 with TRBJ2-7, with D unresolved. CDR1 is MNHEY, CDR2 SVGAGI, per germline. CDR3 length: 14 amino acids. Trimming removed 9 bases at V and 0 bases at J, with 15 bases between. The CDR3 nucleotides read TGTGCCAGTGTCGTTCAGGTGAACTCCTACGAGCAGTACTTC. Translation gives CASVVQVNSYEQYF.

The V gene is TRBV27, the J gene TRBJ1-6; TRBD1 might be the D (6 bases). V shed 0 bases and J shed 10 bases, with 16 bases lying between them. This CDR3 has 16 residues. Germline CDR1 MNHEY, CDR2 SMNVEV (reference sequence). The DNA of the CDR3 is TGTGCCAGCAGTTTATCGGGGGGGCAACTCTTCTCACCCCTCCACTTT. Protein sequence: CASSLSGGQLFSPLHF.

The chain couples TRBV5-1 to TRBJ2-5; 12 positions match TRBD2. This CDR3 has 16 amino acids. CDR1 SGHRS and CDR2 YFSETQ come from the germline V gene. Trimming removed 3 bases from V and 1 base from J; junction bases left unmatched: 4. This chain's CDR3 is CASSSGLAGPQETQYF. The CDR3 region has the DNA TGCGCCAGCAGCTCTGGACTAGCGGGACCCCAAGAGACCCAGTACTTC.

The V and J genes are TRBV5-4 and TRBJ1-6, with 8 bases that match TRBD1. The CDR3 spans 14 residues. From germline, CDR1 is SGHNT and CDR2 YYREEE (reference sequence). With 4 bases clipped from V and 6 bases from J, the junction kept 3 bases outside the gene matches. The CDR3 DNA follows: TGTGCCAGCAGCGGACAGGGTATTAATTCACCCCTCCACTTT. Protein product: CASSGQGINSPLHF.

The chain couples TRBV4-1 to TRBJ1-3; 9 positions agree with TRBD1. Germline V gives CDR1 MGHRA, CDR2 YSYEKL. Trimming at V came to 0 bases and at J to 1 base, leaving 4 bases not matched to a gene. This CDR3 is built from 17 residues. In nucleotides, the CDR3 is TGCGCCAGCAGCCAAGACACCGGGACAGGGTCTGGAAACACCATATATTTT. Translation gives CASSQDTGTGSGNTIYF.